Listed below are T cell receptor beta chains from one sample, sequenced in a study of blood T cell repertoires in COVID-19. Produced via immunoSEQ multiplex PCR; TCRdb's table is partial and in-frame only. The repertoire has under 95,000 clones, approximately 90% of them found once; the top ten carry 2% to 3%. Material: peripheral blood. The source is a man aged 45-60 years with COVID-19, enrolled during active disease. Each CDR3 is given with its conserved first and last residue. Fields, in order: V gene, clone size, D gene, J gene, CDR3 DNA, CDR3 protein. A D gene is named only where the DNA matches it firmly. A row's size may be missing; if present it is once, few, many or a size class.

v_call: TRBV27; clone_size: once; d_call: .; j_call: TRBJ1-4; cdr3_nt: TGTGCCAGCAGTTCCGCGCCAGCTTTAGCAGCAACTAATGAAAAACTGTTTTTT; cdr3_aa: CASSSAPALAATNEKLFF
v_call: TRBV7-8; clone_size: .; d_call: TRBD1; j_call: TRBJ1-2; cdr3_nt: TGTGCCAGCAGCTTAGCCGGACAGGGTGGCTATGGCTACACCTTC; cdr3_aa: CASSLAGQGGYGYTF
v_call: TRBV3-1/TRBV3-2; clone_size: .; d_call: .; j_call: TRBJ1-1; cdr3_nt: TGTGCCAGCAGCCGTTTGGAGGGAGGAGCTTTCTTT; cdr3_aa: CASSRLEGGAFF
v_call: TRBV30; clone_size: .; d_call: .; j_call: TRBJ2-3; cdr3_nt: TGTGCCTGGGGCCCACAGGGAGGCACAGATACGCAGTATTTT; cdr3_aa: CAWGPQGGTDTQYF
v_call: TRBV7-9; clone_size: .; d_call: .; j_call: TRBJ1-5; cdr3_nt: TGTGCCAGCAGCGGGGAGGGCGAGGTGCAGCCCCAGCATTTT; cdr3_aa: CASSGEGEVQPQHF
v_call: TRBV6-1; clone_size: .; d_call: .; j_call: TRBJ1-2; cdr3_nt: TGTGCCAGCAGTGAAGGGAGGGCAGGGTACTATGGCTACACCTTC; cdr3_aa: CASSEGRAGYYGYTF
v_call: TRBV29-1; clone_size: .; d_call: TRBD2; j_call: TRBJ2-1; cdr3_nt: TGCAGCGTTGAACGTTGGGGCGGGAGTAGTGAGCAGTTCTTC; cdr3_aa: CSVERWGGSSEQFF
v_call: TRBV28; clone_size: .; d_call: TRBD1; j_call: TRBJ2-7; cdr3_nt: TGTGCCAGCGAGGGGGCCGACGAGCAGTACTTC; cdr3_aa: CASEGADEQYF
v_call: TRBV24-1; clone_size: .; d_call: .; j_call: TRBJ2-5; cdr3_nt: TGTGCCACCCGCGGGGCGGTGGGGGAGGAGACCCAGTACTTC; cdr3_aa: CATRGAVGEETQYF
v_call: TRBV5-1; clone_size: .; d_call: TRBD1; j_call: TRBJ1-4; cdr3_nt: TGCGCCAGCAGCTTGGCCGGGACAGAGGAAGGAAAACTGTTTTTT; cdr3_aa: CASSLAGTEEGKLFF
v_call: TRBV7-9; clone_size: .; d_call: TRBD1; j_call: TRBJ2-2; cdr3_nt: TGTGCCAGCAGCCCGACGAGACAGGGGGCGCACACCGGGGAGCTGTTTTTT; cdr3_aa: CASSPTRQGAHTGELFF
v_call: TRBV7-9; clone_size: .; d_call: .; j_call: TRBJ1-6; cdr3_nt: TGTGCCAGCAGCGCCCAGGATTCACCCCTCCACTTT; cdr3_aa: CASSAQDSPLHF
v_call: TRBV7-8; clone_size: .; d_call: .; j_call: TRBJ1-3; cdr3_nt: TGTGCCAGCAGCTTTGATCCAGGGACAGGAAACACCATATATTTT; cdr3_aa: CASSFDPGTGNTIYF
v_call: TRBV28; clone_size: .; d_call: TRBD1; j_call: TRBJ1-2; cdr3_nt: TGTGCCAGCAGTGTACAGGGGGCAGATGGCTACACCTTC; cdr3_aa: CASSVQGADGYTF
v_call: TRBV19; clone_size: once; d_call: .; j_call: TRBJ2-7; cdr3_nt: TGTGCCAGTAGTATCCAGCGGAGCTCCTACGAGCAGTACTTC; cdr3_aa: CASSIQRSSYEQYF
v_call: TRBV9; clone_size: .; d_call: TRBD2; j_call: TRBJ2-1; cdr3_nt: TGTGCCAGCAGCGTAGTGACTAGCTCCAATGAGCAGTTCTTC; cdr3_aa: CASSVVTSSNEQFF
v_call: TRBV30; clone_size: .; d_call: .; j_call: TRBJ1-2; cdr3_nt: TGTGCCTGGAGTCCGCCCGGGGGGCTGTCCTATGGCTACACCTTC; cdr3_aa: CAWSPPGGLSYGYTF
v_call: TRBV10-3; clone_size: .; d_call: .; j_call: TRBJ1-2; cdr3_nt: TGTGCCATCAGTGAGTCAAGGCAGGGTGGCTACACCTTC; cdr3_aa: CAISESRQGGYTF
v_call: TRBV24-1; clone_size: .; d_call: TRBD2; j_call: TRBJ2-7; cdr3_nt: TGTGCCACCAGTGACTCCCAACTAGCGGGAGGTCTCTACGAGCAGTACTTC; cdr3_aa: CATSDSQLAGGLYEQYF
v_call: TRBV15; clone_size: once; d_call: .; j_call: TRBJ2-5; cdr3_nt: TGTGCCACCAGCAGAGGACGGGGGGCAGGAGGGACCCAGTACTTC; cdr3_aa: CATSRGRGAGGTQYF
v_call: TRBV2; clone_size: .; d_call: .; j_call: TRBJ2-4; cdr3_nt: TGTGCCAGCAGTCGTCCGCCCGACAGTCTAGCCAAAAACATTCAGTACTTC; cdr3_aa: CASSRPPDSLAKNIQYF
v_call: TRBV28; clone_size: .; d_call: .; j_call: TRBJ2-7; cdr3_nt: TGTGCCAGCAGTGCAGGAAACGAGCAGTACTTC; cdr3_aa: CASSAGNEQYF
v_call: TRBV4-2; clone_size: few; d_call: TRBD2; j_call: TRBJ2-4; cdr3_nt: TGTGCCAGCAGCCAAGCGTCTAGCGGAGCCAAAAACATTCAGTACTTC; cdr3_aa: CASSQASSGAKNIQYF
v_call: TRBV19; clone_size: .; d_call: TRBD2; j_call: TRBJ2-4; cdr3_nt: TGTGCCAGTAGTATTAGGCTAGCGGGAGAAATAGCCAAAAACATTCAGTACTTC; cdr3_aa: CASSIRLAGEIAKNIQYF
v_call: TRBV30; clone_size: .; d_call: TRBD1; j_call: TRBJ2-3; cdr3_nt: TGTGCCTGGAGTCTGGGGACAGGGTCCACAGATACGCAGTATTTT; cdr3_aa: CAWSLGTGSTDTQYF
v_call: TRBV6-5; clone_size: .; d_call: TRBD1; j_call: TRBJ2-3; cdr3_nt: TGTGCCAGCAGTTACGTTGGACAGGGGTCAGATACGCAGTATTTT; cdr3_aa: CASSYVGQGSDTQYF
v_call: TRBV7-8; clone_size: .; d_call: TRBD1; j_call: TRBJ1-5; cdr3_nt: TGTGCCAGCGGGACAGGGGGCAATCAGCCCCAGCATTTT; cdr3_aa: CASGTGGNQPQHF
v_call: TRBV9; clone_size: .; d_call: TRBD2; j_call: TRBJ2-7; cdr3_nt: TGTGCCAGCAGCGCAGAAGCGGGACCCTTGCACGAGCAGTACTTC; cdr3_aa: CASSAEAGPLHEQYF